These T cell receptor beta chains were read from a single sample in a study of relationships among human T cell subsets. TCRdb passed the multiplex PCR reads through MiXCR, listing each CDR3 protein once. The data show roughly 15,000 distinct CDR3 sequences, 50% to 75% seen once. Source material: Tregs sorted from blood. Receptors were obtained from a man in his forties or fifties in good health. Each CDR3 is given with its conserved first and last residue. The D gene is left open where the match is weak. Clone sizes are given selectively: once, few, many, or a class where the clone is expanded.

>.|TRBJ2-1|TRBV10-3|few
CASRLAGSDEQFF
TGTGCCAGCCGACTGGCGGGATCGGATGAGCAGTTCTTC
>.|TRBJ1-1|TRBV30|few
CALEQRTYEAFF
TGTGCCTTAGAACAGCGGACGTACGAAGCTTTCTTT
>.|TRBJ2-2|TRBV4-2|.
CASSPDSGGTGELFF
TGCGCCAGCAGCCCAGACTCCGGAGGCACCGGGGAGCTGTTTTTT
>TRBD1|TRBJ2-3|TRBV11-1|few
CASSLPGQGTDTQYF
TGTGCCAGCAGCTTGCCGGGACAGGGAACAGATACGCAGTATTTT
>TRBD1|TRBJ1-1|TRBV28|.
CASSPRDRRTEASF
TGTGCCAGCAGTCCGCGGGACAGGAGGACTGAAGCTTCCTTT
>.|TRBJ2-3|TRBV12-3/TRBV12-4|.
CASSLREADTQYF
TGTGCCAGCAGTTTAAGGGAAGCAGATACGCAGTATTTT
>.|TRBJ1-6|TRBV20-1|few
CSARATSSGSPLHF
TGCAGTGCTAGGGCCACATCGAGCGGTTCACCCCTCCACTTT
>.|TRBJ2-7|TRBV11-2|medium-sized
CASSSVRAPYEQYF
TGTGCCAGCAGCTCCGTCAGGGCCCCCTACGAGCAGTACTTC
>.|TRBJ2-1|TRBV11-2|.
CASSTRSREDNEQFF
TGTGCCAGCAGCACCAGGAGCAGGGAGGACAATGAGCAGTTCTTC
>.|TRBJ1-2|TRBV10-3|few
CAIRQGGPYGYTF
TGTGCCATCAGACAGGGAGGTCCCTATGGCTACACCTTC
>.|TRBJ1-1|TRBV5-1|.
CASSNSGQLNTEAFF
TGCGCCAGCAGTAACTCGGGCCAGTTGAACACTGAAGCTTTCTTT
>.|TRBJ2-7|TRBV11-2|.
CASSSAGPLYEQYF
TGTGCCAGCAGCTCGGCTGGGCCCCTTTACGAGCAGTACTTC
>.|TRBJ2-5|TRBV28|.
CASLTNRDSEVQYF
TGTGCCAGCCTGACGAACCGGGACTCCGAAGTTCAGTACTTC
>.|TRBJ1-1|TRBV12-3/TRBV12-4|.
CASRSGDMNTEAFF
TGTGCCAGCAGGTCGGGAGACATGAACACTGAAGCTTTCTTT
>TRBD1|TRBJ1-1|TRBV11-2|.
CASSLDRGTVNTEAFF
TGTGCCAGCAGCTTAGATCGAGGGACAGTGAACACTGAAGCTTTCTTT
>.|TRBJ2-7|TRBV5-1|.
CASSLAGLRDGSYEQYF
TGCGCCAGCAGCCTCGCAGGTTTAAGAGATGGCTCCTACGAGCAGTACTTC
>.|TRBJ1-5|TRBV30|.
CAWSEVGGNQPQHF
TGTGCCTGGAGTGAGGTGGGGGGGAATCAGCCCCAGCATTTT
>TRBD2|TRBJ2-2|TRBV20-1|.
CSAKGLAGATGELFF
TGCAGTGCTAAAGGACTAGCGGGGGCCACCGGGGAGCTGTTTTTT
>.|TRBJ1-1|TRBV2|.
CASSNILGVTEAFF
TGTGCCAGCAGTAATATTTTGGGTGTCACTGAAGCTTTCTTT
>TRBD1|TRBJ1-2|TRBV6-1|.
CASSEAPLTDRGWGYTF
TGTGCCAGCAGTGAGGCCCCTCTCACCGACAGGGGCTGGGGCTACACCTTC
>.|TRBJ2-5|TRBV30|.
CAWTDNFGRRTQYF
TGTGCCTGGACGGATAATTTCGGTAGGAGGACCCAGTACTTC
>.|TRBJ2-1|TRBV7-9|few
CASGSGTPFSYNEQFF
TGTGCCAGCGGGTCCGGGACTCCGTTCTCCTACAATGAGCAGTTCTTC
>.|TRBJ1-1|TRBV20-1|few
CSARRGGRSNTEAFF
TGCAGTGCTAGAAGGGGAGGCAGATCGAACACTGAAGCTTTCTTT
>.|TRBJ1-1|TRBV10-3|.
CAISENTLLNTEAFF
TGTGCCATCAGTGAAAACACACTCTTGAACACTGAAGCTTTCTTT
>TRBD2|TRBJ2-1|TRBV12-3/TRBV12-4|.
CASSPPRTSGRNEQFF
TGTGCCAGCAGTCCACCAAGGACTAGCGGGAGGAATGAGCAGTTCTTC
>.|TRBJ2-6|TRBV29-1|few
CSVGVSSGANVLTF
TGCAGCGTTGGAGTAAGCTCTGGGGCCAACGTCCTGACTTTC
>.|TRBJ2-2|TRBV20-1|.
CSAPRRDRNTGELFF
TGCAGTGCTCCTAGGAGGGACAGAAACACCGGGGAGCTGTTTTTT
>.|TRBJ2-3|TRBV4-1|once
CASSLLGGQPSKYF
TGCGCCAGCAGCCTCTTAGGGGGACAACCCTCGAAGTATTTT